What follows describes a single T cell receptor (beta chain). The assay was immunoSEQ multiplex PCR, and TCRdb's table has in-frame clones only and misses some. The sample includes some 140,000 clones, more than 75% of them seen just once. These data are taken from a study of blood T cell repertoires in COVID-19. Germline V gene sequence: CDR1 ENHRY, CDR2 SYGVKD. The CDR3 covers 16 residues. With 6 bases clipped from V and 1 base from J, the junction kept 7 bases outside the gene matches. The sequencing sample was made of peripheral blood. This clonotype was obtained from an elderly man with acute or convalescent COVID-19. The gene calls are TRBV10-3 and TRBJ2-3; 10 positions agree with TRBD2. The CDR3: CAIRSSSGGGTDTQYF. CDR3 nucleotide sequence: TGTGCCATCAGATCCTCTAGCGGGGGCGGCACAGATACGCAGTATTTT.